This TCR beta chain was identified in a study of cytomegalovirus exposure and HLA in healthy donors. PCR amplification relied on 60 Vbeta primers (plus 13 Jbeta primers). Produced via immunoSEQ multiplex PCR; TCRdb's table is partial and in-frame only. The sample lists some 150,000 clones; roughly 73% were seen once. Findings of the study overall: Accurate predictions that matched the HLA-A and HLA-B alleles of most subjects were reportedly made from TCR beta sequences.

On this clone itself: Antigen specificity is unknown.

This TCR derives from a female donor in good health and CMV-seronegative. Sequencing was carried out using PBMCs.

The chain's CDR3 is CASSAEDYSYEQYF. CDR3 nucleotides: TGTGCCAGTAGTGCGGAGGATTACTCCTACGAGCAGTACTTC. The rearrangement joins TRBV19 to TRBJ2-7; perhaps TRBD2 as D (5 bases). The germline V gene has CDR1 LNHDA and CDR2 SQIVND (reference sequence). Trimming removed 5 bases from V and 0 bases from J, with 11 bases in between. The CDR3 is made up of 14 amino acids.